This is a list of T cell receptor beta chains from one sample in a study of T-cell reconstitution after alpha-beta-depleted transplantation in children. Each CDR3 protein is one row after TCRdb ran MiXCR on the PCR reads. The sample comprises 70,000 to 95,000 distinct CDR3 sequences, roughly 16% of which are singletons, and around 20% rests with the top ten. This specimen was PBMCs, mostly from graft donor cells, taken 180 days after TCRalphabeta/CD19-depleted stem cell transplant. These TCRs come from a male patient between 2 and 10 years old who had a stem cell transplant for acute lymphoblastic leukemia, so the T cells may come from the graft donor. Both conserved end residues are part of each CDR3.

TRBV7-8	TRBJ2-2	CASSSLAGGPFGELFF
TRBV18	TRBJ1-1	CASSPGPWQGNMNTEAFF
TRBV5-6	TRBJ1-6	CASSFKGVSYNSPLHF
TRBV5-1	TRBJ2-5	CASSLAGGAGETQYF
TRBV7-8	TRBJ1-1	CASRPTRGSRGGTEAFF
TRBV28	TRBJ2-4	CASSNTWTSGGWGKNIQYF
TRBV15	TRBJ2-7	CATSMEGATYEQYF
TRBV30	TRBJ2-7	CASARTSQTLAYEQYF
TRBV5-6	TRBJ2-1	CASSFGTGSNEQFF
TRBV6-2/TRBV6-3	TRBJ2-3	CASISRGGKTAQYF
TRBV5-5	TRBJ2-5	CASSLRGLGETQYF
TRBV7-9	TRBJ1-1	CASSRTQGVDTEAFF
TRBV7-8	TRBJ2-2	CASMRGINTGELFF
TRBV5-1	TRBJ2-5	CASSLLGATQETQYF
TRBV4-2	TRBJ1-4	CASSQGGYGGSEKLFF
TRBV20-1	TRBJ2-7	CSARDPPISGGTYEQYF
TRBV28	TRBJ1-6	CASSLGSRIPPLHF
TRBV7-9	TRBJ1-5	CASSSDREGNQPQHF
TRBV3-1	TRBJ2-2	CASCPRTGELFF
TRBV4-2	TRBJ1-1	CASSQDGVGRGVDEAFF
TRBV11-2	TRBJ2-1	CASSQSGGQGYEQFF
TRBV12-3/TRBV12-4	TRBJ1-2	CASSFSGGYGYTF
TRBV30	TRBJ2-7	CAWSVQGRVPYEQYF
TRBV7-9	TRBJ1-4	CASSFEATNEKLFF
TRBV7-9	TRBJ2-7	CASSQSDEQYF
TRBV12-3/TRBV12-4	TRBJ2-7	CASSFSLGTYEQYF
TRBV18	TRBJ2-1	CASSPGQGATSSYNEQFF
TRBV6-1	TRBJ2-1	CASSPRPPGGSYNEQFF
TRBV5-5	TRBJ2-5	CASSPRWYQETQYF
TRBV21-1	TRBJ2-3	CASSKATTDTQYF
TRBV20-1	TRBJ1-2	CSAITDLGGYGYTF
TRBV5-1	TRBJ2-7	CASSLTHRGPYEQYF